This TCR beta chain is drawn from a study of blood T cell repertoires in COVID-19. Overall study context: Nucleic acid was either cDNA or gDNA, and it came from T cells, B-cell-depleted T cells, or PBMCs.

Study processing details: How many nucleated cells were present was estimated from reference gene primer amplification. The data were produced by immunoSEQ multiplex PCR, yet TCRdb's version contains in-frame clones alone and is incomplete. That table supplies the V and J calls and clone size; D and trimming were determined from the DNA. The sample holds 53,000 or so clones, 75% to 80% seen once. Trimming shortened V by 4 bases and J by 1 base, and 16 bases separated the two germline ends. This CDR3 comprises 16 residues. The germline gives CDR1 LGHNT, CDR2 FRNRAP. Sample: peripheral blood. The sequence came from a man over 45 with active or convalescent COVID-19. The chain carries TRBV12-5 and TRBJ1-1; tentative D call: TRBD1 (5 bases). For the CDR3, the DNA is TGTGCTAGTGGTTCATTCTGGGAAGGACAGAACACTGAAGCTTTCTTT. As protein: CASGSFWEGQNTEAFF. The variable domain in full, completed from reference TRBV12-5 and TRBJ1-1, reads DARVTQTPRHKVTEMGQEVTMRCQPILGHNTVFWYRQTMMQGLELLAYFRNRAPLDDSGMPKDRFSAEMPDATLATLKIQPSEPRDSAVYFCASGSFWEGQNTEAFFGQGTRLTVV.